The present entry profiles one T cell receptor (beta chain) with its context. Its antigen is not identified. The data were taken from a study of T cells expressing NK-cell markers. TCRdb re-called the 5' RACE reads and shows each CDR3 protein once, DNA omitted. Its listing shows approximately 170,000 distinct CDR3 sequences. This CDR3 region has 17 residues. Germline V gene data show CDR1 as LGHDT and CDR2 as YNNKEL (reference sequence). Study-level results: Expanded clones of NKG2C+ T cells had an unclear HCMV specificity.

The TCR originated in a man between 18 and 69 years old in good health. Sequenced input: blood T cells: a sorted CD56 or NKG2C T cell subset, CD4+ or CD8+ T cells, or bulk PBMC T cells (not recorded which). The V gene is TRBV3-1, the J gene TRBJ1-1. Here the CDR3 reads CASSQDGTTGVNTEAFF. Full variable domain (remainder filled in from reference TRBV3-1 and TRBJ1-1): DTAVSQTPKYLVTQMGNDKSIKCEQNLGHDTMYWYKQDSKKFLKIMFSYNNKELIINETVPNRFSPKSPDKAHLNLHINSLELGDSAVYFCASSQDGTTGVNTEAFFGQGTRLTVV.